The 4 T cell receptor beta chains in this list originate from one sample, sequenced in a study of T cell responses to AZD1222 COVID-19 vaccine. Repertoires were generated with immunoSEQ multiplex PCR, while TCRdb's copy carries only in-frame clones and drops some. The sample contains fewer than 130,000 clones, around 89% of which appear only once. Sequenced material: peripheral blood, taken on day 0 of AZD1222 vaccination. The receptors were gathered from an adult in good health.

The CDR3 DNA follows: TGTGCTAGTGTCAATCCGAGGACAGCCTACGAGCAGTACTTC. This sequence encodes CASVNPRTAYEQYF. This sequence joins TRBV12-5 and TRBJ2-7; D may be TRBD1 (6 bases). V lost 7 bases, J lost 2 bases, and 15 bases lay in between. The germline gives CDR1 LGHNT, CDR2 FRNRAP. The CDR3 loop spans 14 amino acids.

This clone appeared a few times. The rearrangement uses TRBV5-1 and TRBJ2-2, with 10 positions matching TRBD2. V dropped 4 bases and J dropped 5; count of bases not matched to a gene: 11. The CDR3 contains 17 residues. Per the germline V gene, CDR1 is SGHRS and CDR2 is YFSETQ. The CDR3 loop is CASSLSAGLARTGELFF. CDR3 in DNA: TGCGCCAGCAGCCTCAGCGCGGGACTAGCGAGAACCGGGGAGCTGTTTTTT.

The chain couples TRBV7-6 to TRBJ1-1, with a tentative D call TRBD1 (6 bases). The V end lost 3 bases, the J end lost 1 base, and 12 bases lay between the germline ends. Germline V gene lookup returns CDR1 SGHVS and CDR2 FNYEAQ. The CDR3 is made up of 15 amino acids. The CDR3 sequence: CASSFMGTQNTEAFF. CDR3 nucleotide sequence: TGTGCCAGCAGCTTTATGGGGACACAGAACACTGAAGCTTTCTTT.

This rearrangement joins TRBV29-1 to TRBJ1-5; 9 bases line up with TRBD1. The germline gives CDR1 SQVTM, CDR2 ANQGSEA. V was clipped by 5 bases and J by 1 base; unmatched bases: 6. The CDR3 length is 15 residues. CDR3 DNA sequence: TGCAGCGTTCGGACAGGGGCGGCAAGCAATCAGCCCCAGCATTTT. It specifies CSVRTGAASNQPQHF.